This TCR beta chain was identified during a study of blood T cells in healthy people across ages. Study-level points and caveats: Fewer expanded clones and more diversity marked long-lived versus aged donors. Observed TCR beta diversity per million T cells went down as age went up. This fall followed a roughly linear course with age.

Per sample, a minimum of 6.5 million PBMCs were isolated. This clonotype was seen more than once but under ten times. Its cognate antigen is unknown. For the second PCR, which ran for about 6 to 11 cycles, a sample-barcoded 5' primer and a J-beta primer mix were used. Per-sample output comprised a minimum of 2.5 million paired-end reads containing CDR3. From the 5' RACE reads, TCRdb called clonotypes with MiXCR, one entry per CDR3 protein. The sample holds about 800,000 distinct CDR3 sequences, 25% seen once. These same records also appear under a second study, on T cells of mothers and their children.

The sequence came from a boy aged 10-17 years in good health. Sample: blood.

The CDR3 nucleotides read TGTGCCAGCACCACGGACGGATACAATGAGCAGTTCTTC. This gives the protein CASTTDGYNEQFF. This chain links TRBV28 with TRBJ2-1; D is unclear. The CDR3 is 13 amino acids. Trimming removed 7 bases at V and 4 bases at J, with 11 bases between. Germline CDR1 is MDHEN and CDR2 is SYDVKM.